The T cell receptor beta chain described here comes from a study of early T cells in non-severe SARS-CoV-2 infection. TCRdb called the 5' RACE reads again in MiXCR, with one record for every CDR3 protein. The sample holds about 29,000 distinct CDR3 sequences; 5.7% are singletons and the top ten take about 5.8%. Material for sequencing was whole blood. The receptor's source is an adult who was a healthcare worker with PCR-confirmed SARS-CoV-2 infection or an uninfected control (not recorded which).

CDR3 in DNA: TGTGCCTGGAGCCTCAGGGGGCGCGCCACTGAAGCTTTCTTT. Translation: CAWSLRGRATEAFF. The J gene is TRBJ1-1, the V gene TRBV30, with TRBD1 matching over 8 bases. This CDR3 region has 14 residues. Germline CDR1 and CDR2: GTSNPN and SVGIG (reference sequence). V lost 3 bases to trimming and J lost 4 bases; unmatched junction nucleotides: 7. The whole variable domain, remainder taken from reference TRBV30 and TRBJ1-1, is SQTIHQWPATLVQPVGSPLSLECTVEGTSNPNLYWYRQAAGRGLQLLFYSVGIGQISSEVPQNLSASRPQDRQFILSSKKLLLSDSGFYLCAWSLRGRATEAFFGQGTRLTVV.